This TCR beta chain comes out of a study of neurological immune-mediated disorders. As for time point: longitudinal time-point 2. This CDR3 contains 14 residues. V was pared by 6 bases and J by 7 bases, with 8 bases of the junction left unmatched. CDR1 is MNHEY, CDR2 SVGAGI, per germline. The cDNA was synthesized by 5'RACE incorporating 10-nucleotide random UMIs. From 15-18 subjects, every sequencing run obtained over 180 million TCR-beta sequences. Using its own MiXCR run on the 5' RACE reads, TCRdb lists one record per CDR3 protein. The repertoire holds roughly 98,000 distinct CDR3 sequences, with 13% as singletons.

The source is a female donor with HTLV-1-associated myelopathy (HAM/TSP). Sequenced: PBMCs. V and J are TRBV6-5 and TRBJ1-1; TRBD1 matches 10 bases. CDR3: CASRDLDRGFEAFF. CDR3 nucleotide sequence: TGTGCCAGCAGGGACCTGGACAGGGGGTTTGAAGCTTTCTTT.